This is a list of T cell receptor beta chains from one sample in a study of blood T cell repertoires in COVID-19. TCRdb's table, derived via immunoSEQ multiplex PCR, lists solely in-frame clones and lacks some. Of 60,000 to 85,000 clones listed, 80% to 90% are singletons. Source material: peripheral blood. Source of these receptors: a woman aged 60-75 years with acute or convalescent COVID-19. CDR3s leave out the opening cysteine and the closing phenylalanine or tryptophan.

TRBJ2-4 TRBV20-1 SALEGAIQY
TRBJ1-1 TRBV24-1 ATSGQGNTEAF
TRBJ2-7 TRBV27 ASSLKGAGGYEQY
TRBJ2-5 TRBV18 ASSPRQQETQY
TRBJ1-4 TRBV6-5 ASSTWGGGGKLF
TRBJ1-1 TRBV24-1 ATSDPHSTEAF
TRBJ2-3 TRBV7-2 ASSLQAGGSTDTQY
TRBJ2-4 TRBV6-5 ASGFTGAAKNIQY
TRBJ1-5 TRBV19 ASSIEGRFQPQH
TRBJ2-5 TRBV5-1 ASSLGTGLEETQY